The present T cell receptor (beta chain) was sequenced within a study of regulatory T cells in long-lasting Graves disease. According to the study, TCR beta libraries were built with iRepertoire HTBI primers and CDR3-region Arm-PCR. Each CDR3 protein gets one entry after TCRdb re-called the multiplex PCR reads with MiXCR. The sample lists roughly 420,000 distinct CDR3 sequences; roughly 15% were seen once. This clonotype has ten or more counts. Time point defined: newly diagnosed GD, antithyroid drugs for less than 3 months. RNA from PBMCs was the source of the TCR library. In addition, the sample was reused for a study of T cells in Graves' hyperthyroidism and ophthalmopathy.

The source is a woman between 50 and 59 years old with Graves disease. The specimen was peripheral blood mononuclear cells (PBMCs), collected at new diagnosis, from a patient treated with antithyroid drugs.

CDR3 in DNA: TGTGCCATCCACGCCGGGGGCGCAGCAGAGACCCAGTACTTC. Translated, it gives CAIHAGGAAETQYF. V gene TRBV10-3 combines with J gene TRBJ2-5; either TRBD1 or TRBD2 may supply D (6 bases each). The V end was cut by 8 bases, the J end by 4 bases, with 17 bases between. The CDR3 contains 14 residues. CDR1 is ENHRY, CDR2 SYGVKD, per germline.